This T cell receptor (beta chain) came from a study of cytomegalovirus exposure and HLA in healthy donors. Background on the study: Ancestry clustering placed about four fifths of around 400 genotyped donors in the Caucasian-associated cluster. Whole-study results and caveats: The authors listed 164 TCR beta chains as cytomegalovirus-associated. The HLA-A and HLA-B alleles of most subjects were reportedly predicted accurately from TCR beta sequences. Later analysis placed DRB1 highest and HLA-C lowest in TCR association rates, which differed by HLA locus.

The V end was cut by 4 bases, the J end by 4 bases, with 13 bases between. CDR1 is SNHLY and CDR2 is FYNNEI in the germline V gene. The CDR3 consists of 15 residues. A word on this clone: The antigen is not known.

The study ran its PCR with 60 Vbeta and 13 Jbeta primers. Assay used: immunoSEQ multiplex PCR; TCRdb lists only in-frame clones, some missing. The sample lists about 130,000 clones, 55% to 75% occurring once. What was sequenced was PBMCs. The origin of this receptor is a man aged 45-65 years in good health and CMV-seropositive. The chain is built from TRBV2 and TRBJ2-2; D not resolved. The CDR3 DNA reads TGTGCCAGCAGTGCGGTAGAAGTGAGCACCGGGGAGCTGTTTTTT. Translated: CASSAVEVSTGELFF.